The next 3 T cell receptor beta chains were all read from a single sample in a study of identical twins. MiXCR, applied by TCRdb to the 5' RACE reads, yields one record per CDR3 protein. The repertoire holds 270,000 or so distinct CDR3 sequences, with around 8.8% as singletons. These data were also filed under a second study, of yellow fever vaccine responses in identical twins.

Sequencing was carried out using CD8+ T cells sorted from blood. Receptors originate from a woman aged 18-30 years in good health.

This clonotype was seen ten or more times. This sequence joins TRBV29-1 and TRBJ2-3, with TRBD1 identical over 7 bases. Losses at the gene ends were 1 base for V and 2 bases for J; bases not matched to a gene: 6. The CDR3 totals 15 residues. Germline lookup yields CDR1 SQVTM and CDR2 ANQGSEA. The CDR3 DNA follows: TGCAGCGTTGAAGTACAGGGGTCTAACACAGATACGCAGTATTTT. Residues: CSVEVQGSNTDTQYF.

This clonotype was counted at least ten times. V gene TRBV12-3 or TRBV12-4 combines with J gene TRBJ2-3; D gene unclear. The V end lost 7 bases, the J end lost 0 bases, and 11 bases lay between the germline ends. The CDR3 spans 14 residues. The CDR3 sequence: CASTSGTSTDTQYF. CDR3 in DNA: TGTGCCAGCACCTCGGGTACTAGCACAGATACGCAGTATTTT.

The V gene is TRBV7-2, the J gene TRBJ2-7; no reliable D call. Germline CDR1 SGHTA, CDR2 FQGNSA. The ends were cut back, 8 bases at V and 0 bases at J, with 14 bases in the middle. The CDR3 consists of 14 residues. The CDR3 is CASQNWASSYEQYF. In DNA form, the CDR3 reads TGTGCCAGCCAAAATTGGGCGTCCTCCTACGAGCAGTACTTC.